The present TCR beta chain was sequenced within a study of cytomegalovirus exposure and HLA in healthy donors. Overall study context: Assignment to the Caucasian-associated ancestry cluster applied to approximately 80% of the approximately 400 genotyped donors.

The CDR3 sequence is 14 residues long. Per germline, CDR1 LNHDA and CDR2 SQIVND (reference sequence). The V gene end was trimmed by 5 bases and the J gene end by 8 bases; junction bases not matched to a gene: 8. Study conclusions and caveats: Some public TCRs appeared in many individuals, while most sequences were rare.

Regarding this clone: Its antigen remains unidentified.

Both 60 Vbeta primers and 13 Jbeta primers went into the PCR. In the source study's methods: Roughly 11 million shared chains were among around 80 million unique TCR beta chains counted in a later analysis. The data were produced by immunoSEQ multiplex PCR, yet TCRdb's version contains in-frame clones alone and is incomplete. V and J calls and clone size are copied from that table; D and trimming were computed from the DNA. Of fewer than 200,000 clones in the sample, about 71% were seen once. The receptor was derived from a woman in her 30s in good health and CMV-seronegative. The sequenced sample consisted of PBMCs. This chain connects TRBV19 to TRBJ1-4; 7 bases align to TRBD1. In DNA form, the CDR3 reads TGTGCCAGTAGTCCCGGGACAGCGATCGAAAAACTGTTTTTT. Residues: CASSPGTAIEKLFF.